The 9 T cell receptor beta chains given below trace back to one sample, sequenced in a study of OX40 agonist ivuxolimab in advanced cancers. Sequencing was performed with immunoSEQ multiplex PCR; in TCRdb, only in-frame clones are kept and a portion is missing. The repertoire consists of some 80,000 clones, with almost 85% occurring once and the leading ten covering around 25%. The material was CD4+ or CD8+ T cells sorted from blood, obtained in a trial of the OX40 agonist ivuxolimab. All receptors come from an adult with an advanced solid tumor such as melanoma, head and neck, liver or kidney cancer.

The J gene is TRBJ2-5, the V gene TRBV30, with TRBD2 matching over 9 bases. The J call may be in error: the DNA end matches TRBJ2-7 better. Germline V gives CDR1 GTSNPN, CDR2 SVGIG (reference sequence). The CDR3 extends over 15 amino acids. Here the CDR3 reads CAWKQGAGGFNEQYF. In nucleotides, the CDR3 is TGTGCCTGGAAACAGGGAGCGGGGGGTTTCAACGAGCAGTACTTC.

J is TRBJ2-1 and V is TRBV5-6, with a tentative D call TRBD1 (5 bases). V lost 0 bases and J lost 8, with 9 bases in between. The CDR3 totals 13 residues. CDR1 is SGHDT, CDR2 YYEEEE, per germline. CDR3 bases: TGTGCCAGCAGCTTGGGACAGTTGGATGAGCAGTTCTTC. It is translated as CASSLGQLDEQFF.

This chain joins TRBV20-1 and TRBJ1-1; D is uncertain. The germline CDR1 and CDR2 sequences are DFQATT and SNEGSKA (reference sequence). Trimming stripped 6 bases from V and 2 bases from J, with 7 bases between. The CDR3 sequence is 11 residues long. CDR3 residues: CSALTNTEAFF. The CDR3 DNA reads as TGCAGTGCCTTGACAAACACTGAAGCTTTCTTT.

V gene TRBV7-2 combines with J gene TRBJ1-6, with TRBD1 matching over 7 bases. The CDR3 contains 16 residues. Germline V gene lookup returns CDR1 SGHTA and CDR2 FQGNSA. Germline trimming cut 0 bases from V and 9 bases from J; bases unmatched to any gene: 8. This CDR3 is CASSLATGHSRSPLHF. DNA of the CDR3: TGTGCCAGCAGCTTAGCGACAGGGCATTCACGTTCACCCCTCCACTTT.

The CDR3 loop reads CASSVGGQGKNGYTF. In DNA form, the CDR3 reads TGTGCCAGCAGCGTAGGCGGACAGGGCAAAAATGGCTACACCTTC. The rearrangement joins TRBV9 to TRBJ1-2; 8 nucleotides match TRBD1. The J segment lost 6 bases and the V segment lost 0 bases, leaving 7 bases of the junction unmatched. This CDR3 is 15 amino acids long. The V gene's germline CDR1 is SGDLS and CDR2 YYNGEE. The variable domain in full, completed from reference TRBV9 and TRBJ1-2, reads DSGVTQTPKHLITATGQRVTLRCSPRSGDLSVYWYQQSLDQGLQFLIQYYNGEERAKGNILERFSAQQFPDLHSELNLSSLELGDSALYFCASSVGGQGKNGYTFGSGTRLTVV.

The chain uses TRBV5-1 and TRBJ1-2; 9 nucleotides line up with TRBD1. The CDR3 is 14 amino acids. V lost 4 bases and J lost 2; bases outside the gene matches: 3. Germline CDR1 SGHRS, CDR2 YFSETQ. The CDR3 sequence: CASSPQGANYGYTF. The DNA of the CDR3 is TGCGCCAGCAGCCCACAGGGGGCAAACTATGGCTACACCTTC.

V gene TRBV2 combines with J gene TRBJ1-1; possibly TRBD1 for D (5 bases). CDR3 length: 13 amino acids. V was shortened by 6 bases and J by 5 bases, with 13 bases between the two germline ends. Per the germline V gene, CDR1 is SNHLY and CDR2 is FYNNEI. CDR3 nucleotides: TGTGCCAGCAGGGTGACAGAGGGGACTGAAGCTTTCTTT. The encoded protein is CASRVTEGTEAFF.

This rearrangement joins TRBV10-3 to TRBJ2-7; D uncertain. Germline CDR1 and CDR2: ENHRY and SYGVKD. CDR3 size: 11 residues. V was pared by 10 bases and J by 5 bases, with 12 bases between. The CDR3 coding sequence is TGTGCCACCGCATTTCGCGACGAGCAGTACTTC. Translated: CATAFRDEQYF.

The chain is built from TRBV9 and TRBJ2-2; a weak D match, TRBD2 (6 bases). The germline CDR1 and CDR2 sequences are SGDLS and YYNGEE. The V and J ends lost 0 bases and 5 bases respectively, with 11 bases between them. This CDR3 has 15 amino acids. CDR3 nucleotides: TGTGCCAGCAGCGTAGGTCTGGGAGGTACCGGGGAGCTGTTTTTT. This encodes CASSVGLGGTGELFF.